These 10 T cell receptor beta chains share one sample of origin, sequenced in a study of early T cells in non-severe SARS-CoV-2 infection. TCRdb processed the 5' RACE reads anew with MiXCR; each CDR3 protein has one entry. The repertoire has around 60,000 distinct CDR3 sequences, less than 20% of them found once; the top ten carry roughly 10%. The source was whole blood, collected at baseline. Receptors were obtained from an adult who was a healthcare worker with PCR-confirmed SARS-CoV-2 infection or an uninfected control (not recorded which).

This clonotype has a handful of counts. The chain is built from TRBV24-1 and TRBJ2-7, with D unresolved. Germline CDR1 reads KGHDR; CDR2 reads SFDVKD. Trimming cost V 5 bases and J 4 bases, with 8 bases left between them. There are 12 residues in the CDR3. CDR3 loop: CATSADGYEQYF. CDR3 coding DNA: TGTGCCACCAGTGCGGACGGGTACGAGCAGTACTTC.

This clonotype was observed a handful of times. V gene TRBV29-1 combines with J gene TRBJ1-1; D is ambiguous. Trimming removed 5 bases at V and 1 base at J, with 8 bases between. Germline V gene sequence: CDR1 SQVTM, CDR2 ANQGSEA. The CDR3 is made up of 12 amino acids. CDR3 DNA sequence: TGCAGCGTTCTTGAGGGGAACACTGAAGCTTTCTTT. It encodes CSVLEGNTEAFF. The variable domain in full, completed from reference TRBV29-1 and TRBJ1-1, reads SAVISQKPSRDICQRGTSLTIQCQVDSQVTMMFWYRQQPGQSLTLIATANQGSEATYESGFVIDKFPISRPNLTFSTLTVSNMSPEDSSIYLCSVLEGNTEAFFGQGTRLTVV.

A few counts support this clonotype. The chain joins TRBV5-1 to TRBJ1-3; no reliable D call. Germline loops: CDR1 SGHRS, CDR2 YFSETQ. V was trimmed by 0 bases and J by 7 bases, leaving 8 bases between them. The CDR3 is 13 amino acids. CDR3: CASSLEGGNTIYF. The CDR3 DNA reads TGCGCCAGCAGCTTGGAAGGAGGGAACACCATATATTTT.

The CDR3: CASSFGGGRTDTQYF. DNA for the CDR3: TGTGCCAGCAGTTTTGGCGGGGGGCGCACAGATACGCAGTATTTT. V and J are TRBV28 and TRBJ2-3, with 8 bases matching TRBD2. Germline CDR1 reads MDHEN; CDR2 reads SYDVKM. Trimming cost V 3 bases and J 1 base; bases outside gene matches: 3. The CDR3 totals 15 residues. Filled out from reference TRBV28 and TRBJ2-3, the complete variable domain reads DVKVTQSSRYLVKRTGEKVFLECVQDMDHENMFWYRQDPGLGLRLIYFSYDVKMKEKGDIPEGYSVSREKKERFSLILESASTNQTSMYLCASSFGGGRTDTQYFGPGTRLTVL.

The chain recombines TRBV20-1 with TRBJ2-7; D is perhaps TRBD2 (6 bases). Per the germline V gene, CDR1 is DFQATT and CDR2 is SNEGSKA (reference sequence). V lost 3 bases to trimming and J lost 6 bases, with 18 bases between them. The CDR3 extends over 14 amino acids. CDR3 loop: CSARAGPGTREQYF. The CDR3 nucleotides are TGCAGTGCTAGGGCCGGGCCCGGGACTCGCGAGCAGTACTTC.

This clonotype was counted only a few times. The chain combines TRBV12-5 with TRBJ2-2; 9 bases fit TRBD2. The CDR3 loop spans 15 amino acids. Germline CDR1 and CDR2: LGHNT and FRNRAP. Trimming removed 5 bases from V and 2 bases from J; junction bases left unmatched: 3. CDR3 nucleotide sequence: TGTGCTAGTGGTACCGGGACTAGCAACACCGGGGAGCTGTTTTTT. As protein: CASGTGTSNTGELFF.

On this clonotype: One end of the junction varies from germline; a read error may be responsible. This chain uses TRBV19 with TRBJ2-7, with 8 bases that match TRBD1. Looked up from germline, CDR1 is LNHDA and CDR2 is SQIVND (reference sequence). The CDR3 loop spans 13 amino acids. CDR3 nucleotide sequence: TGTGCCAGTGGTATGGGACAGGCTTACGAGCAGTACTTC. Amino acids: CASGMGQAYEQYF.

This clonotype has only a few counts. The rearrangement uses TRBV20-1 and TRBJ2-5, with D uncertain. CDR1 DFQATT and CDR2 SNEGSKA come from the germline V gene (reference sequence). The CDR3 has 11 residues. The germline V and J ends were trimmed by 7 bases and 3 bases, with 9 bases remaining between them. CDR3 sequence: CSVSLKETQYF. The CDR3, as DNA: TGCAGTGTCAGCTTAAAAGAGACCCAGTACTTC.

This clonotype was observed at least ten times. The chain links TRBV20-1 to TRBJ1-1; D gene uncertain. Trimming shortened V by 0 bases and J by 9 bases, and 11 bases separated the two germline ends. Germline-derived CDR1 and CDR2 are DFQATT and SNEGSKA (reference sequence). The CDR3 consists of 12 residues. CDR3 sequence: CSARDSGTKAFF. The CDR3 bases are TGCAGTGCTAGAGATTCGGGTACTAAAGCTTTCTTT.

This sequence joins TRBV20-1 and TRBJ1-6; TRBD1 might be the D (6 bases). This CDR3 region has 16 residues. CDR1 is DFQATT and CDR2 is SNEGSKA in the germline V gene (reference sequence). Trimming removed 0 bases from V and 6 bases from J, with 15 bases in between. The CDR3 loop is CSARDLLGGGNSPLHF. CDR3 DNA sequence: TGCAGTGCTAGAGATCTTTTAGGGGGTGGTAATTCACCCCTCCACTTT.